The 22 T cell receptor beta chains below all came from one sample that was sequenced in a study of OX40 agonist ivuxolimab in advanced cancers. Method: immunoSEQ multiplex PCR; TCRdb's copy keeps in-frame clones and lacks some. The profile shows just under 35,000 clones, about 90% of them singletons. The sample in question was CD4+ or CD8+ T cells sorted from blood, obtained in a trial of the OX40 agonist ivuxolimab. The receptor set was obtained from an adult with an advanced solid tumor such as melanoma, head and neck, liver or kidney cancer.

This chain links TRBV6-5 with TRBJ2-7; 8 bases align to TRBD1. Germline assignment: CDR1 MNHEY and CDR2 SVGAGI. The CDR3 is 13 residues long. J lost 4 bases, V lost 2 bases, and 1 base had no gene match. CDR3 nucleotides: TGTGCCAGCAGTTACCAGGGGGCATACGAGCAGTACTTC. Translating it yields CASSYQGAYEQYF.

The chain links TRBV7-9 to TRBJ1-1; 7 nucleotides align to TRBD1. This CDR3 contains 13 residues. Germline V gene data show CDR1 as SEHNR and CDR2 as FQNEAQ (reference sequence). Trimming at V came to 3 bases and at J to 7 bases, leaving 5 bases not matched to a gene. Written as DNA, the CDR3 is TGTGCCAGCAGCTTTTCGGGACAGCTTGAAGCTTTCTTT. Translation gives CASSFSGQLEAFF.

The chain has TRBV6-1 and TRBJ2-5; perhaps TRBD1 as D (5 bases). The DNA matches TRBJ2-7 better at its end, which makes the J call doubtful. The CDR3 loop spans 16 amino acids. Germline lookup yields CDR1 MNHNS and CDR2 SASEGT. CDR3 DNA sequence: TGTGCCAGCAGTGAAGGGACAACCTCTAGCTCCTACGAGCAGTACTTC. It encodes CASSEGTTSSSYEQYF.

This chain joins TRBV9 and TRBJ2-7; D may be TRBD2 (6 bases). Germline V gene sequence: CDR1 SGDLS, CDR2 YYNGEE. V was clipped by 2 bases and J by 0 bases, with 12 bases between them. This CDR3 spans 15 amino acids. The CDR3 DNA reads TGTGCCAGCAGCGTGGCTAGCGCGAGCTCCTACGAGCAGTACTTC. Protein sequence: CASSVASASSYEQYF.

The chain carries TRBV10-3 and TRBJ2-7; D is perhaps TRBD1 (6 bases). CDR1 and CDR2 (germline): ENHRY, SYGVKD. V lost 10 bases and J 0 bases, leaving 16 bases between the germline ends. The length of the CDR3 is 14 residues. The CDR3 reads CATYTGTSSYEQYF. DNA for the CDR3: TGTGCCACCTACACCGGGACATCCTCCTACGAGCAGTACTTC.

The genes are TRBV27 and TRBJ2-1; 10 nucleotides match TRBD2. Per the germline V gene, CDR1 is MNHEY and CDR2 is SMNVEV (reference sequence). Trimming at V came to 2 bases and at J to 8 bases, leaving 3 bases not matched to a gene. This CDR3 region has 14 residues. The CDR3 DNA is TGTGCCAGCAGTTTACTAGCGGGAGTTCATGAGCAGTTCTTC. This codes for CASSLLAGVHEQFF.

The chain uses TRBV14 and TRBJ2-7, with D possibly TRBD2 on 6 matching bases. Germline assignment: CDR1 SGHDN and CDR2 FVKESK. The CDR3 is made up of 13 amino acids. The V and J ends lost 1 base and 3 bases respectively, with 7 bases between them. As DNA, the CDR3 is TGTGCCAGCAGCCAAGGACTAGGCTACGAGCAGTACTTC. This translates into CASSQGLGYEQYF. Full variable domain (outside the CDR3, taken from reference TRBV14 and TRBJ2-7): EAGVTQFPSHSVIEKGQTVTLRCDPISGHDNLYWYRRVMGKEIKFLLHFVKESKQDESGMPNNRFLAERTGGTYSTLKVQPAELEDSGVYFCASSQGLGYEQYFGPGTRLTVT.

The rearrangement links TRBV11-2 to TRBJ1-1; D is ambiguous. CDR3 length equals 13 residues. Germline-derived CDR1 and CDR2 are SGHAT and FQNNGV. V was cut by 5 bases and J by 8 bases, with 15 bases left in between. The CDR3 region has the DNA TGTGCCAGCAGCCCCCTCCGCGTATGGGAAGCTTTCTTT. It yields the protein CASSPLRVWEAFF. The entire variable domain, with the rest obtained from reference TRBV11-2 and TRBJ1-1, is as follows: EAGVAQSPRYKIIEKRQSVAFWCNPISGHATLYWYQQILGQGPKLLIQFQNNGVVDDSQLPKDRFSAERLKGVDSTLKIQPAKLEDSAVYLCASSPLRVWEAFFGQGTRLTVV.

V gene TRBV9 combines with J gene TRBJ2-5; TRBD2 is a possible D gene (5 bases). In germline, CDR1 is SGDLS, CDR2 YYNGEE. V lost 5 bases and J lost 1, with 15 bases in between. CDR3 length equals 15 residues. CDR3 DNA: TGTGCCAGCAGTCCCCCCGGTAGCGCCCAAGAGACCCAGTACTTC. Its protein is CASSPPGSAQETQYF. The whole variable domain, filled in from reference TRBV9 and TRBJ2-5, reads DSGVTQTPKHLITATGQRVTLRCSPRSGDLSVYWYQQSLDQGLQFLIQYYNGEERAKGNILERFSAQQFPDLHSELNLSSLELGDSALYFCASSPPGSAQETQYFGPGTRLLVL.

V is TRBV6-5 and J is TRBJ2-2; 8 positions agree with TRBD2. Germline assignment: CDR1 MNHEY and CDR2 SVGAGI. V lost 10 bases to trimming and J lost 4 bases; unmatched junction nucleotides: 11. The CDR3 contains 15 residues. The CDR3, as DNA: TGTGCCACCTCCATCGCGGCGGGGGGCACCGGGGAGCTGTTTTTT. Translated: CATSIAAGGTGELFF.

The table lists this clone with a count of one. This chain joins TRBV5-6 and TRBJ2-1; 9 bases fit TRBD1. Germline-derived CDR1 and CDR2 are SGHDT and YYEEEE. This CDR3 has 13 residues. The J segment lost 9 bases and the V segment lost 3 bases, leaving 4 bases of the junction unmatched. The CDR3 loop is CASSWTGVGEQFF. The CDR3 DNA sequence: TGTGCCAGCAGCTGGACAGGGGTAGGTGAGCAGTTCTTC.

V usage is TRBV4-3 and J usage is TRBJ2-2; 11 nucleotides align to TRBD1. CDR1 LGHNA and CDR2 YSLEER come from the germline V gene. The V gene end was trimmed by 1 base and the J gene end by 5 bases; junction bases not matched to a gene: 3. This CDR3 spans 16 amino acids. CDR3 bases: TGCGCCAGCAGCCAAGGGGGGACAGGGGGAACCGGGGAGCTGTTTTTT. Protein product: CASSQGGTGGTGELFF.

This sequence joins TRBV27 and TRBJ2-1; 9 bases are a match to TRBD1. The J segment lost 5 bases and the V segment lost 7 bases, leaving 9 bases of the junction unmatched. Germline V gene sequence: CDR1 MNHEY, CDR2 SMNVEV (reference sequence). The CDR3 sequence is 15 residues long. Written as DNA, the CDR3 is TGTGCCAGCAAACCCCGGGACAGGGATAACAATGAGCAGTTCTTC. Translation: CASKPRDRDNNEQFF.

The rearrangement links TRBV28 to TRBJ2-5, with D possibly being TRBD2 (6 bases). With the DNA end fitting TRBJ2-7 better, the J assignment may be wrong. The CDR3 contains 17 residues. Germline lookup yields CDR1 MDHEN and CDR2 SYDVKM. DNA for the CDR3: TGTGCCAGCAGTCTTGCCGCGGAGGGCCCTAGCTCCTACGAGCAGTACTTC. Translated, it gives CASSLAAEGPSSYEQYF.

In DNA, the CDR3 is TGTGCCAGCAGCTTGGCCACGAATTACGAGCAGTACTTC. Protein sequence: CASSLATNYEQYF. This chain connects TRBV5-4 to TRBJ2-7; D is unclear. Trimming pared 0 bases from V and 4 bases from J, leaving 8 bases between. Per germline, CDR1 SGHNT and CDR2 YYREEE (reference sequence). The CDR3 runs 13 residues.

The V gene is TRBV27, the J gene TRBJ2-7, with TRBD2 matching over 8 bases. The J segment lost 2 bases and the V segment lost 3 bases, leaving 9 bases of the junction unmatched. Germline V gene sequence: CDR1 MNHEY, CDR2 SMNVEV (reference sequence). The CDR3 sequence is 16 residues long. This CDR3 reads CASSFSSGQHPYEQYF. In DNA, the CDR3 is TGTGCCAGCAGTTTTTCTAGCGGGCAACACCCCTACGAGCAGTACTTC.

The chain carries TRBV29-1 and TRBJ2-7; D might be TRBD1 or TRBD2, each matching 5 bases. Germline V lookup: CDR1 SQVTM, CDR2 ANQGSEA. The V end lost 4 bases, the J end lost 2 bases, and 18 bases lay between the germline ends. The CDR3 spans 15 residues. The CDR3 region is CSVGPGTEYPYEQYF. CDR3 sequence (DNA): TGCAGCGTTGGCCCAGGGACGGAATATCCCTACGAGCAGTACTTC.

The rearrangement uses TRBV9 and TRBJ2-2; 8 bases line up with TRBD1. The CDR3 spans 17 residues. CDR1 and CDR2 (germline): SGDLS, YYNGEE. J lost 3 bases, V lost 2 bases, and 9 bases had no gene match. CDR3 region: CASSVDWTGLHTGELFF. CDR3 bases: TGTGCCAGCAGCGTTGACTGGACAGGGCTCCACACCGGGGAGCTGTTTTTT.

This rearrangement joins TRBV19 to TRBJ2-1, with TRBD2 as a possible D gene (6 bases). Trimming cost V 5 bases and J 11 bases, with 10 bases left between them. CDR3 size: 11 residues. The germline gives CDR1 LNHDA, CDR2 SQIVND (reference sequence). This CDR3 is CASSGGTQQFF. The CDR3 nucleotides are TGTGCCAGTAGTGGTGGGACTCAGCAGTTCTTC.

The genes are TRBV19 and TRBJ1-1; unclear D gene. This CDR3 is built from 11 residues. Germline values: CDR1 LNHDA, CDR2 SQIVND (reference sequence). The V and J ends lost 5 bases and 6 bases respectively, with 7 bases between them. DNA of the CDR3: TGTGCCAGTAGTCTCGGCGCTGAAGCTTTCTTT. Translating it yields CASSLGAEAFF.

V and J are TRBV7-9 and TRBJ2-1; tentatively, D is TRBD1 or TRBD2 (5 bases each). This CDR3 is built from 15 residues. V was cut by 6 bases and J by 3 bases, with 15 bases left in between. Germline assignment: CDR1 SEHNR and CDR2 FQNEAQ (reference sequence). The CDR3 sequence: CASRGRSVFYNEQFF. The CDR3 region has the DNA TGTGCCAGCAGGGGACGGAGCGTTTTCTACAATGAGCAGTTCTTC.

The chain is built from TRBV13 and TRBJ2-3; no definite D call. Looked up from germline, CDR1 is PRHDT and CDR2 is FYEKMQ (reference sequence). The CDR3 contains 15 residues. The V gene lost 2 bases and the J gene lost 2 bases, with 11 bases spanning the gap. This CDR3 is CASSLRGRSTDTQYF. As DNA, the CDR3 is TGTGCCAGCAGCTTAAGAGGTCGGTCCACAGATACGCAGTATTTT.